This TCR beta chain was recorded in a study of cytomegalovirus exposure and HLA in healthy donors. Study details: The study placed about 81% of its 398 genotyped donors in the Caucasian-associated ancestry cluster.

It was with 60 Vbeta and 13 Jbeta primers that the PCR ran. Repertoires were generated with immunoSEQ multiplex PCR, while TCRdb's copy carries only in-frame clones and drops some. The sample includes 95,000 to 150,000 clones, about four fifths of them seen just once. Germline V gives CDR1 SGHRS, CDR2 YFSETQ. J gave up 3 bases and V 2 bases, and 3 bases lay outside the gene matches. The CDR3 has 14 residues. Source material: PBMCs. The V gene is TRBV5-1, the J gene TRBJ1-1, with 8 bases that match TRBD1. This TCR was recovered from a woman between 18 and 29 years old in good health and CMV-seronegative. As DNA, the CDR3 is TGCGCCAGCAGCTTAACAGGGGGACACACTGAAGCTTTCTTT. It codes for CASSLTGGHTEAFF.